This TCR beta chain derives from a study of identifying expanded T cells in peripheral blood. Study findings and constraints: Variance in clone template counts between approximately 2-week samples significantly increased with total template count across all healthy donors.

Clones were sequenced by immunoSEQ multiplex PCR, and TCRdb holds only the in-frame ones, with some missing. The sample contains fewer than 110,000 clones, approximately 88% of which appear only once. For this clone: Its target is not known. At the DNA level, this CDR3 is encoded by other sequences in the same sample as well.

Trimming removed 9 bases at V and 5 bases at J, with 10 bases between. In germline, CDR1 is SNHLY, CDR2 FYNNEI. The CDR3 spans 11 residues. V and J are TRBV2 and TRBJ2-5; D may match TRBD1 or TRBD2 (5 bases each). This TCR was recovered from a person aged 18 to 70 in good health. The sample taken for sequencing was blood. CDR3 sequence reads: CASGGKETQYF. CDR3 nucleotide sequence: TGTGCCAGTGGGGGAAAGGAGACCCAGTACTTC.